The T cell receptor (beta chain) under discussion was sequenced for a study of OX40 agonist ivuxolimab in advanced cancers. Germline V gene sequence: CDR1 SGHTA, CDR2 FQGNSA. The CDR3 loop spans 11 amino acids. To note about this clone: Its ends do not fully match the called genes, so a read error is possible.

Produced via immunoSEQ multiplex PCR; TCRdb's table is partial and in-frame only. This table holds some 100,000 clones, 75% to 95% found once. The receptor was isolated from an adult with an advanced solid tumor such as melanoma, head and neck, liver or kidney cancer. This chain links TRBV7-2 with TRBJ2-7; D gene ambiguous. The input for sequencing was CD4+ or CD8+ T cells sorted from blood, taken in a trial of the OX40 agonist ivuxolimab. The CDR3 protein is CHTRPVYEQYF. CDR3 in DNA: TGCCATACTCGCCCTGTCTACGAGCAGTACTTC.